The 8 T cell receptor beta chains in this list originate from one sample, sequenced in a study of T cell repertoires in cytomegalovirus infection. Their target antigens are unknown. TCRdb re-derived calls from the reads in MiXCR, one entry per CDR3 protein. Of about 770,000 distinct CDR3 sequences listed, under 35% are singletons. The sequencing used cultured CD8+ T cells from PBMCs, collected from culture after CMV antigen stimulation. Receptors originate from a human donor in good health (CMV status not recorded). Some clones in this sample may be carry-over from other donors' samples.

The chain couples TRBV20-1 to TRBJ1-3; D might be TRBD1 (5 bases). Trimming removed 3 bases from V and 4 bases from J, with 13 bases in between. The length of the CDR3 is 14 residues. The germline V gene has CDR1 DFQATT and CDR2 SNEGSKA (reference sequence). As DNA, the CDR3 is TGCAGTGCTAGGAAGGACAACATGGGAAACACCATATATTTT. It is translated as CSARKDNMGNTIYF.

The sample holds many counts of this clonotype. A read error may account for a junction end that differs from germline. The rearrangement uses TRBV4-3 and TRBJ2-1; the D gene is possibly TRBD1 (6 bases). The CDR3 contains 11 residues. The germline CDR1 and CDR2 sequences are LGHNA and YSLEER. The DNA for the CDR3 is TGTGCCAGCAGCCAGGGGAATGAGCAGTTCTTC. Its protein product is CASSQGNEQFF.

This clonotype was counted between two and nine times. This chain joins TRBV27 and TRBJ1-1; D perhaps matches TRBD1 (5 bases). The CDR3 length is 15 residues. CDR1 is MNHEY, CDR2 SMNVEV, per germline (reference sequence). V lost 0 bases, J lost 4 bases, and 12 bases lay in between. In DNA form, the CDR3 reads TGTGCCAGCAGTTTATCCCCAGGGTTGGTCACTGAAGCTTTCTTT. Translating gives CASSLSPGLVTEAFF.

In the case of this clonotype: One end of the junction fails to match germline, which may point to a read error. The rearrangement links TRBV6-5 to TRBJ2-5, with 7 bases identical to TRBD2. Germline values: CDR1 MNHEY, CDR2 SVGAGI. The CDR3 sequence is 15 residues long. Here the CDR3 DNA reads TGTGCCAGCAGTTCCCCCGGGACTAACCAAGGGACCCAGTACTTC. It specifies CASSSPGTNQGTQYF.

This clonotype was observed many times. V usage is TRBV7-2 and J usage is TRBJ2-1; no clear D gene. Germline values: CDR1 SGHTA, CDR2 FQGNSA. Trimming shortened V by 5 bases and J by 2 bases, and 16 bases separated the two germline ends. The CDR3 runs 16 residues. CDR3 coding DNA: TGTGCCAGCAGCGGGTACTCTCTCGATGCCTACAATGAGCAGTTCTTC. Protein: CASSGYSLDAYNEQFF.

This clonotype appeared a few times. The rearrangement links TRBV6-6 to TRBJ2-6; a possible D gene is TRBD2 (5 bases). The CDR3 is 18 amino acids. The V gene's germline CDR1 is MNHNY and CDR2 SVGAGI (reference sequence). Trimming cost V 6 bases and J 0 bases, with 18 bases left between them. The CDR3 here is CASRPGRGRDSGANVLTF. In DNA form, the CDR3 reads TGTGCCAGCAGACCCGGACGGGGTCGAGACTCTGGGGCCAACGTCCTGACTTTC.

This clonotype was seen a handful of times. CDR3 sequence (DNA): TGTGCCATCAGTGAGGGGCCCGGCCCCAGGGAGGGATCTAATGTGGACCAGTACTTC. Amino acids: CAISEGPGPREGSNVDQYF. This chain connects TRBV10-3 to TRBJ2-5; 7 nucleotides align to TRBD2. Trimming took 2 bases from V and 10 from J; bases not matched to a gene: 25. The germline gives CDR1 ENHRY, CDR2 SYGVKD. There are 19 residues in the CDR3.

This clonotype has more than one count but fewer than ten. The chain couples TRBV27 to TRBJ2-1, with a possible D match to TRBD2 (6 bases). Trimming took off 6 bases at V and 5 bases at J, with 20 bases between the two ends. Germline V gene sequence: CDR1 MNHEY, CDR2 SMNVEV (reference sequence). The CDR3 contains 16 residues. The CDR3 coding sequence is TGTGCCAGCAGCCGCGAACCGCCGGGGGTAGACAATGAGCAGTTCTTC. Translating it yields CASSREPPGVDNEQFF.